This TCR beta chain derives from a study of identical twins. The CDR3 extends over 15 amino acids. Germline V lookup: CDR1 MGHRA, CDR2 YSYEKL. V lost 4 bases, J lost 4 bases, and 16 bases lay in between. TCRdb analysed the 5' RACE reads with MiXCR anew, one entry per CDR3 protein. In the table there are about 330,000 distinct CDR3 sequences, 10% to 15% of which are singletons. These data also formed part of another study, on yellow fever vaccine responses in identical twins.

Sequences were obtained from CD8+ T cells sorted from blood. The chain joins TRBV4-1 to TRBJ2-5; D is perhaps TRBD1 (6 bases). The receptor comes from a woman aged 18-35 years in good health. In DNA form, the CDR3 reads TGCGCCAGCAGCCCTAGGGACACCGATTTAGAGACCCAGTACTTC. It specifies CASSPRDTDLETQYF.